This T cell receptor (beta chain) was captured in a study of blood T cell repertoires in COVID-19. Assay used: immunoSEQ multiplex PCR; TCRdb lists only in-frame clones, some missing. The sample has under 200,000 clones, approximately 82% seen once. The CDR3 contains 14 residues. V trimming: 3 bases; J trimming: 8 bases; junction bases outside the gene matches: 7. The germline V gene encodes CDR1 SNHLY and CDR2 FYNNEI. The material sequenced was peripheral blood. This TCR came from a woman in her 70s who had recovered from COVID-19. This chain joins TRBV2 and TRBJ1-5; 7 bases match TRBD1. CDR3 nucleotide sequence: TGTGCCAGCAGTGAGGGGACAGTGGGTGAGCCCCAGCATTTT. It is translated as CASSEGTVGEPQHF.